These 17 T cell receptor beta chains were all obtained from the same sample, sequenced in a study of T cells after yellow fever vaccination. TCRdb re-analysed the 5' RACE reads in MiXCR, keeping a single row per CDR3 protein. Altogether under 300,000 distinct CDR3 sequences are present, about 7% being singletons, with the ten largest covering roughly 0.9%. The specimen comprised CD4+ T cells sorted from PBMCs, sampled 15 days after the yellow fever booster vaccination. These receptors were taken from a man between 25 and 39 years old who received the YFV17D yellow fever vaccine.

V is TRBV6-5 and J is TRBJ2-7; 9 nucleotides match TRBD1. Germline V gene lookup returns CDR1 MNHEY and CDR2 SVGAGI. CDR3 size: 13 residues. With 4 bases clipped from V and 7 bases from J, the junction kept 5 bases outside the gene matches. The CDR3 loop reads CASSSQGADEQYF. CDR3 coding DNA: TGTGCCAGCAGTTCACAGGGGGCAGATGAGCAGTACTTC.

This clonotype was recorded at least ten times. The chain's CDR3 is CASSALGAEGYSPLHF. The CDR3 region has the DNA TGCGCCAGCAGTGCTTTAGGAGCCGAGGGTTACTCACCCCTCCACTTT. This chain uses TRBV10-2 with TRBJ1-6; D not resolved. V shed 4 bases and J shed 10 bases, with 20 bases lying between them. The CDR3 has 16 residues. Germline V gives CDR1 WSHSY, CDR2 SAAADI.

The genes are TRBV18 and TRBJ1-6; no firm D call. The CDR3 is 18 amino acids. Germline CDR1 reads KGHSH; CDR2 reads LQKENI. Trimming pared 4 bases from V and 0 bases from J, leaving 16 bases between. CDR3 loop: CASSLGEPGSSYNSPLHF. The CDR3 bases are TGTGCCAGCTCACTGGGTGAACCCGGGAGCTCCTATAATTCACCCCTCCACTTT.

J is TRBJ2-5 and V is TRBV4-2, with 9 bases that match TRBD2. V lost 4 bases, J lost 5 bases, and 11 bases stayed unmatched. CDR3 length equals 16 residues. Germline V gene sequence: CDR1 LGHNA, CDR2 YNFKEQ. The CDR3 loop is CASSLFGTSREETQYF. Here the CDR3 DNA reads TGTGCCAGCAGCCTATTCGGGACTAGCCGTGAGGAGACCCAGTACTTC.

This clonotype came up a few times. The rearrangement uses TRBV18 and TRBJ2-7; D possibly corresponds to TRBD1 (5 bases). Looked up from germline, CDR1 is KGHSH and CDR2 is LQKENI. The CDR3 consists of 16 residues. The ends were cut back, 5 bases at V and 3 bases at J, with 20 bases in the middle. The CDR3 nucleotides are TGTGCCAGCTCAGGACGACCCCAGGGTGTGGTCTACGAGCAGTACTTC. Protein product: CASSGRPQGVVYEQYF.

J is TRBJ1-5 and V is TRBV12-3 or TRBV12-4; weak D call: TRBD1 (6 bases). The CDR3 has 12 residues. V lost 5 bases, J lost 6 bases, and 8 bases lay in between. CDR3: CASSTGSQPQHF. As DNA, the CDR3 is TGTGCCAGCAGTACAGGGTCTCAGCCCCAGCATTTT.

The chain uses TRBV19 and TRBJ2-1; D gene unclear. The germline V gene has CDR1 LNHDA and CDR2 SQIVND (reference sequence). The CDR3 runs 14 residues. Deletions cut 8 bases from V and 0 bases from J, with 11 bases between. CDR3 sequence: CASSIPSSYNEQFF. The DNA for the CDR3 is TGTGCCAGTTCCATCCCGTCCTCCTACAATGAGCAGTTCTTC.

This clonotype was observed at least ten times. This rearrangement joins TRBV7-9 to TRBJ2-1; D not resolved. Looked up from germline, CDR1 is SEHNR and CDR2 is FQNEAQ (reference sequence). CDR3 length: 16 residues. Trimming stripped 0 bases from V and 7 bases from J, with 16 bases between. The CDR3 protein is CASSLAFLGPWNEQFF. In nucleotides, the CDR3 is TGTGCCAGCAGCTTAGCCTTTCTAGGCCCGTGGAATGAGCAGTTCTTC.

CDR3 protein: CSARGPGLATDTQYF. DNA of the CDR3: TGCAGTGCTAGAGGCCCGGGACTCGCCACAGATACGCAGTATTTT. This chain connects TRBV20-1 to TRBJ2-3, with D tentatively TRBD2 (6 bases). Germline values: CDR1 DFQATT, CDR2 SNEGSKA (reference sequence). Between the trimmed V and J ends, which lost 1 base and 2 bases, there was a span of 13 bases. The CDR3 consists of 15 residues.

This clonotype has a handful of counts. The chain is built from TRBV6-2 or TRBV6-3 and TRBJ2-3; 8 bases line up with TRBD1. The CDR3 extends over 16 amino acids. V lost 8 bases and J lost 4; bases outside the gene matches: 14. Germline CDR1 MNHEY, CDR2 SVGEGT. The CDR3 loop reads CASQKDGQGMSDTQYF. The CDR3 DNA sequence: TGTGCCAGCCAAAAAGACGGACAGGGAATGTCAGATACGCAGTATTTT.

V is TRBV2 and J is TRBJ2-5, with D maybe TRBD2 (5 bases). The germline V and J ends were trimmed by 4 bases and 5 bases, with 11 bases remaining between them. This CDR3 is 13 amino acids long. Germline CDR1 reads SNHLY; CDR2 reads FYNNEI. The CDR3 DNA reads TGTGCCAGCAGTGGAGAGTCGGGGGAGACCCAGTACTTC. Translation gives CASSGESGETQYF.

This clonotype showed up many times. The rearrangement links TRBV28 to TRBJ2-4, with a possible D match to TRBD2 (6 bases). The CDR3 covers 15 residues. The V end was cut by 3 bases, the J end by 0 bases, with 9 bases between. CDR1 is MDHEN, CDR2 SYDVKM, per germline. As DNA, the CDR3 is TGTGCCAGCAGTTTCCAGGGACTAGCCAAAAACATTCAGTACTTC. Encoded protein: CASSFQGLAKNIQYF.

V usage is TRBV29-1 and J usage is TRBJ2-1; 8 bases match TRBD1. After removal of 6 bases from V and 6 bases from J, the junction contained 7 bases not matched to a gene. The CDR3 consists of 13 residues. From germline, CDR1 is SQVTM and CDR2 ANQGSEA. The CDR3 sequence: CSVLGQGFNEQFF. The CDR3 coding sequence is TGCAGCGTACTCGGACAGGGCTTCAATGAGCAGTTCTTC.

The V and J genes are TRBV7-9 and TRBJ2-1; 7 bases align to TRBD1. This CDR3 region has 15 residues. V lost 5 bases and J lost 0; bases outside the gene matches: 4. CDR1 SEHNR and CDR2 FQNEAQ come from the germline V gene (reference sequence). The CDR3 protein is CASSANRGSYNEQFF. The CDR3, as DNA: TGTGCCAGCAGCGCAAACAGGGGCTCCTACAATGAGCAGTTCTTC.

The chain joins TRBV29-1 to TRBJ2-5; D unresolved. V shed 6 bases and J shed 1 base, with 9 bases lying between them. From germline, CDR1 is SQVTM and CDR2 ANQGSEA. The CDR3 has 12 residues. The CDR3 sequence: CSVSFTQETQYF. The CDR3 region has the DNA TGCAGCGTGTCTTTCACCCAAGAGACCCAGTACTTC.

This chain connects TRBV20-1 to TRBJ1-5; D unresolved. The CDR3 is 13 amino acids. V lost 6 bases, J lost 3 bases, and 12 bases lay in between. Germline CDR1 is DFQATT and CDR2 is SNEGSKA (reference sequence). The CDR3, as DNA: TGCAGTGCCACCCCGACCAACAATCAGCCCCAGCATTTT. Its translation: CSATPTNNQPQHF.

The rearrangement links TRBV3-1 to TRBJ2-1; 7 bases are a match to TRBD2. V shed 4 bases, J shed 4 bases, and the junction held 7 bases outside the gene matches. CDR1 and CDR2 (germline): LGHDT, YNNKEL (reference sequence). The CDR3 spans 15 residues. The DNA for the CDR3 is TGTGCCAGCAGCCCGCTAGCGGATATTTACAATGAGCAGTTCTTC. Translation gives CASSPLADIYNEQFF.